Listed below are T cell receptor beta chains from one sample, sequenced in a study of regulatory T cells in long-lasting Graves disease. One entry per CDR3 protein results from TCRdb running MiXCR on the multiplex PCR reads. The repertoire holds 310,000 or so distinct CDR3 sequences, with roughly a fifth as singletons. The specimen was peripheral blood mononuclear cells (PBMCs), collected when the disease was refractory, from a patient treated with antithyroid drugs. Receptor source: a female donor with Graves disease. The CDR3 runs from the conserved cysteine through the conserved F or W. A D gene is named only where the DNA matches it firmly. Rows give clone size only sometimes, using once, few, many, or a class for an expanded clone.

>TRBV7-3|TRBJ2-7|few|TRBD2
TGTGCCAGCAGCTCACCCTCTTCGCGGGAGTCCTACGAGCAGTACTTC
CASSSPSSRESYEQYF
>TRBV19|TRBJ1-5|few|TRBD1
TGTGCCAGCAGTACCGGGACAGGGAATCAGCCCCAGCATTTT
CASSTGTGNQPQHF
>TRBV7-9|TRBJ2-4|NA|NA
TGTGCCAGCAGCTCTCAACTAGTGACCAAAAACATTCAGTACTTC
CASSSQLVTKNIQYF
>TRBV7-3|TRBJ2-6|few|NA
TGTGCCAGCAGCTTCGGAGGGGCCCCTGGGGCCAACGTCCTGACTTTC
CASSFGGAPGANVLTF
>TRBV15|TRBJ1-1|few|TRBD1
TGTGCCACCAGTGGACAGGGGGCTGGTGAAGCTTTCTTT
CATSGQGAGEAFF
>TRBV9|TRBJ2-5|NA|TRBD2
TGTGCCAGCAGTAAGGAGGTGGGACTAGTGGGAGGGACCCAGTACTTC
CASSKEVGLVGGTQYF
>TRBV2|TRBJ2-7|many|NA
TGTGCCAGCAGCGAACCCGACAGGGAGGGCTCCTACGAGCAGTACTTC
CASSEPDREGSYEQYF
>TRBV7-2|TRBJ1-1|NA|NA
TGTGCCAGCAGCTTAGCGGTTGGACAGCCCACTGAAGCTTTCTTT
CASSLAVGQPTEAFF
>TRBV20-1|TRBJ2-7|many|NA
TGCAGTGCCAGCAGGGGACTGGGCGGGAGAGGTCCCTACGAGCAGTACTTC
CSASRGLGGRGPYEQYF
>TRBV6-5|TRBJ1-1|few|NA
TGTGCCAGCAGTTACTCGTGGGGGACTGAAGCTTTCTTT
CASSYSWGTEAFF
>TRBV4-1|TRBJ2-5|NA|NA
TGCGCCAGCAGCTCCATCCGGGACTCCCTTTACCAAGAGACCCAGTACTTC
CASSSIRDSLYQETQYF
>TRBV4-2|TRBJ2-1|NA|NA
TGTGCCAGCAGCCAAGATCGGGGAGGGGGAGGTAATGAGCAGTTCTTC
CASSQDRGGGGNEQFF
>TRBV7-9|TRBJ1-2|few|NA
TGTGCCAGCAGCTTAAGTGACAGCCCAACTAACTATGGCTACACCTTC
CASSLSDSPTNYGYTF
>TRBV9|TRBJ2-7|NA|TRBD1
TGTGCCAGCAGCGTAGATTCAGAGGGGACAGCTACCGAGCAGTACTTC
CASSVDSEGTATEQYF
>TRBV5-5|TRBJ2-7|NA|TRBD2
TGTGCCAGCAGCTTTATGACTAGCGGGAGAAACGAGCAGTACTTC
CASSFMTSGRNEQYF
>TRBV4-3|TRBJ2-7|NA|NA
TGCGCCAGCAGCCAAGATACCGGGAGTGGGTCCTACGAGCAGTACTTC
CASSQDTGSGSYEQYF
>TRBV28|TRBJ2-1|NA|TRBD2
TGTGCCAGCAGACCCCGGACTAGCGCCTACAATGAGCAGTTCTTC
CASRPRTSAYNEQFF
>TRBV15|TRBJ2-1|NA|NA
TGTGCCACCAGGTTCGGGTTGGGTTTTTACAATGAGCAGTTCTTC
CATRFGLGFYNEQFF
>TRBV24-1|TRBJ1-2|many|NA
TGTGCCACCAGTGATCGGGGCTTCGGCTACACCTTC
CATSDRGFGYTF
>TRBV28|TRBJ2-5|many|TRBD2
TGTGCCAGCAGTTTCCTAGCGGAAGAGACCCAGTACTTC
CASSFLAEETQYF
>TRBV5-6|TRBJ2-5|few|NA
TGTGCCAGCAGCTTAGACGGCGGGGAGACCCAGTACTTC
CASSLDGGETQYF
>TRBV28|TRBJ1-1|NA|NA
TGTGTCAGCAGTTTAGGACAGCTGGGCACTGAAGCTTTCTTT
CVSSLGQLGTEAFF
>TRBV2|TRBJ1-5|NA|NA
TGCGCCAGCAGCCAAGATGTCAGCCTCTGGCCCCAGCATTTT
CASSQDVSLWPQHF
>TRBV20-1|TRBJ2-1|few|TRBD2
TGCAGTGCTAGTCCCCGGGAGGACCCCAATGAGCAGTTCTTC
CSASPREDPNEQFF
>TRBV24-1|TRBJ2-3|NA|NA
TGTGCCACCAGTGACCCCGAGGGGGCGGGAGAAATAGATACGCAGTATTTT
CATSDPEGAGEIDTQYF
>TRBV5-1|TRBJ2-1|few|TRBD1
TGCGCCAGCAGCTTACCGGGACAGGGTTACAATGAGCAGTTCTTC
CASSLPGQGYNEQFF
>TRBV10-2|TRBJ2-7|few|NA
TGCGCCAGCAGTGATTCGGGACGAACTCCCGAGCAGTACTTC
CASSDSGRTPEQYF
>TRBV29-1|TRBJ1-2|many|NA
TGCAGCGTTGACTTAGTGAACTATGGCTACACCTTC
CSVDLVNYGYTF
>TRBV3-1|TRBJ2-7|NA|NA
TGTGCCACCTCCGGGACCTTGCTGGGAGAGCAGTACTTC
CATSGTLLGEQYF
>TRBV2|TRBJ2-1|NA|TRBD2
TGTGCCAGCAGAACACTAGCGGGAGGGCCCAATGAGCAGTTCTTC
CASRTLAGGPNEQFF
>TRBV29-1|TRBJ2-5|few|TRBD2
TGCAGCGCCGCAACGGGACTACAAGAGACCCAGTACTTC
CSAATGLQETQYF
>TRBV20-1|TRBJ2-7|many|NA
TGCAGTGCCCACCGGGACCCCTCCTACGAGCAGTACTTC
CSAHRDPSYEQYF
>TRBV2|TRBJ2-1|NA|TRBD1
TGTGCCAGCAGGCCCCGGACAGGGGAATTGTATGAGCAGTTCTTC
CASRPRTGELYEQFF
>TRBV7-9|TRBJ2-7|NA|NA
TGTGCCAGCAGCTTATACGGGAAACCTTACGAGCAGTACTTC
CASSLYGKPYEQYF
>TRBV29-1|TRBJ2-2|NA|NA
TGCAGTGGTACGGGCCCGAACACCGGGGAGCTGTTTTTT
CSGTGPNTGELFF
>TRBV28|TRBJ2-5|many|TRBD2
TGTGCCAGCAGTTTACCGCCGGGAGGGACAGAGACCCAGTACTTC
CASSLPPGGTETQYF